What follows is one T cell receptor beta chain and its context. This entry is derived from a study of blood T cell repertoires in COVID-19. Study background: PBMCs, B-cell-depleted T cells, or T cells were the source of the cDNA or gDNA that made up the material.

Here immunoSEQ multiplex PCR was the method, and the copy in TCRdb shows in-frame clones only, minus some. The sample lists some 40,000 clones, roughly nine tenths occurring once. Germline loops: CDR1 SGHRS, CDR2 YFSETQ. This CDR3 spans 15 amino acids. V shed 2 bases and J 3 bases; nucleotides not matched to a gene: 4. This receptor was obtained from a woman aged 25-40 years in a cohort sampled during active COVID-19. The chain carries TRBV5-1 and TRBJ2-2; 7 bases agree with TRBD2. The sample consisted of peripheral blood. In nucleotides, the CDR3 is TGCGCCAGCAGCTTTTCTAGCGGTTACACCGGGGAGCTGTTTTTT. Translated, it gives CASSFSSGYTGELFF.